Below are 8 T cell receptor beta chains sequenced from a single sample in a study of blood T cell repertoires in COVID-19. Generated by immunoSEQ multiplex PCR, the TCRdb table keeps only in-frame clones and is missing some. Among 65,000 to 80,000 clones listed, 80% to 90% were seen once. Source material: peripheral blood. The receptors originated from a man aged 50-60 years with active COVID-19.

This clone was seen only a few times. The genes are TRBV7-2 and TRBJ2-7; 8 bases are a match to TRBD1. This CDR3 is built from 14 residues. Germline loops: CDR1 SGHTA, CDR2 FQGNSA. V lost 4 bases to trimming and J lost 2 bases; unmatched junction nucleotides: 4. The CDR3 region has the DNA TGTGCCAGCAGCTGGACAGGGTTAGCCTACGAGCAGTACTTC. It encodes CASSWTGLAYEQYF.

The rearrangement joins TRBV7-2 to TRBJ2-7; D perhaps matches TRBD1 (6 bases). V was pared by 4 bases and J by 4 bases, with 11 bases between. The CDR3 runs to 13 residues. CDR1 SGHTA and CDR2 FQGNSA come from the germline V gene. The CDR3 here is CASSSQGKYEQYF. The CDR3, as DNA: TGTGCCAGCAGCTCACAGGGAAAGTACGAGCAGTACTTC.

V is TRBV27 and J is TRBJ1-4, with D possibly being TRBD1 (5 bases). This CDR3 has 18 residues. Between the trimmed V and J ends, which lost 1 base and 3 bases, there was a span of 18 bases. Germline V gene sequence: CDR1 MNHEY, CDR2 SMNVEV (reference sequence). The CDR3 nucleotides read TGTGCCAGCAGTTTATTAGGTGGAGTCAAGGGGCCTAATGAAAAACTGTTTTTT. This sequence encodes CASSLLGGVKGPNEKLFF.

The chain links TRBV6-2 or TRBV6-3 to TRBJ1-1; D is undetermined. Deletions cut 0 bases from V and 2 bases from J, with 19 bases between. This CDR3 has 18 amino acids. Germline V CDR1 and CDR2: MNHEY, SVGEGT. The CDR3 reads CASSYSLGGTLLNTEAFF. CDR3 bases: TGTGCCAGCAGTTACTCGCTAGGTGGAACTCTCCTTAACACTGAAGCTTTCTTT.

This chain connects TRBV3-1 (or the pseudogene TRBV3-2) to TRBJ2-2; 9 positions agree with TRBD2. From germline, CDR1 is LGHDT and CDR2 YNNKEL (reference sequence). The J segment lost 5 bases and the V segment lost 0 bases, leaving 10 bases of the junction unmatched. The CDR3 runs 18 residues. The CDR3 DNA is TGTGCCAGCAGCCAAGATTGGGCTAGCGGGGACGCGACCGGGGAGCTGTTTTTT. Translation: CASSQDWASGDATGELFF.

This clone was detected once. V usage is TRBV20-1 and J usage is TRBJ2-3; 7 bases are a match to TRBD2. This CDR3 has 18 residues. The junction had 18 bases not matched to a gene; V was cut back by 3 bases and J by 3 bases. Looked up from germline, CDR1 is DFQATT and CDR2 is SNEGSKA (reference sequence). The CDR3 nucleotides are TGCAGTGCTAGTCACTCCCGGATAATTGCGGGAGAGACAGATACGCAGTATTTT. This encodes CSASHSRIIAGETDTQYF.

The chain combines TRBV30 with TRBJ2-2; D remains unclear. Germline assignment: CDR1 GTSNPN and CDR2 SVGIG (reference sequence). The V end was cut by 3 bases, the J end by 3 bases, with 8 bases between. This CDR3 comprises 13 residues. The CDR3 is CAWRHIYTGELFF. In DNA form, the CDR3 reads TGTGCCTGGAGACATATCTACACCGGGGAGCTGTTTTTT.

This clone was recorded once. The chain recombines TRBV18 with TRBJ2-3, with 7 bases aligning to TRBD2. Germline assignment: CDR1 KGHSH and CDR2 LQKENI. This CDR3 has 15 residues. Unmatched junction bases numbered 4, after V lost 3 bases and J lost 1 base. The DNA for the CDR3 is TGTGCCAGCTCACCGCGTGCGGGGGGCACAGATACGCAGTATTTT. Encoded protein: CASSPRAGGTDTQYF.